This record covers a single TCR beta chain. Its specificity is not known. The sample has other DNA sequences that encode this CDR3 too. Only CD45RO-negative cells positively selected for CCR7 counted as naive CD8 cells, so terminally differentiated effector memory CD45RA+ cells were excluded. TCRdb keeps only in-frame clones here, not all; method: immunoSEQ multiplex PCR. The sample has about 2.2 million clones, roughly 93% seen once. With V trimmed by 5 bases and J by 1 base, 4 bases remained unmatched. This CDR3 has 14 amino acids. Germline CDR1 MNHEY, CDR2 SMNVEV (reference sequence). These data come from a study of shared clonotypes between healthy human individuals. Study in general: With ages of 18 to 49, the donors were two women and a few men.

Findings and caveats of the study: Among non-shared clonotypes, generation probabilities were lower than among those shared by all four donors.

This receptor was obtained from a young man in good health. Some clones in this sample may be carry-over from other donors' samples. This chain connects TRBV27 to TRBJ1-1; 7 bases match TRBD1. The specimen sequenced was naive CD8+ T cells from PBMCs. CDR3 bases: TGTGCCAGCAGTCTCAGACAGGGGAACACTGAAGCTTTCTTT. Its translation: CASSLRQGNTEAFF.